This TCR beta chain was sequenced during a study of memory CD4+ T cells and cytomegalovirus serostatus. Germline V lookup: CDR1 SGHNT, CDR2 YYREEE (reference sequence). The CDR3 length is 11 residues. Note on this clone: Antigen: not known. One end of the junction varies from germline; a read error may be responsible.

The sort gate was single viable CD3+CD4+CD8-CD45RO+ cells for memory CD4+ T cells. Study-wide results and caveats: Median bootstrapped AUC for CMV status was just over 0.94 originally, approximately 0.93 US-trained. Suggested: most of the CMV-linked TCR signature lies in CD4+ memory cells.

Under the authors' procedure: After removing out-of-frame reads, over 2 million distinct TCRbeta sequences remained. Method: immunoSEQ multiplex PCR; TCRdb's copy keeps in-frame clones and lacks some. V, J and clone size are those of that table, while D and trimming were read from the DNA. The table shows over 65,000 clones, with 78% occurring only once. The sequenced sample was memory CD4+ T cells from blood. This receptor was taken from an adult in good health and CMV-seropositive. The gene calls are TRBV5-4 and TRBJ1-1; a possible D gene is TRBD1 (5 bases). CDR3 region: CASSRGPNLEF. The CDR3, as DNA: TGTGCCAGCAGCCGGGGCCCGAACTTAGAATTT.